The 28 T cell receptor beta chains given below trace back to one sample, sequenced in a study of OX40 agonist ivuxolimab in advanced cancers. The data were produced by immunoSEQ multiplex PCR, yet TCRdb's version contains in-frame clones alone and is incomplete. This table has under 100,000 clones, roughly 84% appearing once. Source: CD4+ or CD8+ T cells sorted from blood, taken in a trial of the OX40 agonist ivuxolimab. These receptors were collected from an adult with an advanced solid tumor such as melanoma, head and neck, liver or kidney cancer.

The chain uses TRBV29-1 and TRBJ2-1, with 11 bases that match TRBD2. Trimming took 4 bases from V and 8 from J; bases not matched to a gene: 16. The CDR3 is made up of 17 amino acids. Germline V lookup: CDR1 SQVTM, CDR2 ANQGSEA. The CDR3 region is CSVGIAGGPIRSDEQFF. DNA for the CDR3: TGCAGCGTTGGTATAGCGGGAGGGCCTATAAGGTCAGATGAGCAGTTCTTC.

The rearrangement uses TRBV27 and TRBJ2-7; a weak D match, TRBD2 (6 bases). The CDR3 is made up of 18 amino acids. V was cut by 4 bases and J by 7 bases, with 29 bases left in between. Germline lookup yields CDR1 MNHEY and CDR2 SMNVEV (reference sequence). In nucleotides, the CDR3 is TGTGCCAGCAGTTCCTCCACGTACCGTCGGATAAAGGCGGGGGAGCAGTACTTC. Protein product: CASSSSTYRRIKAGEQYF.

The V and J genes are TRBV7-6 and TRBJ2-1, with D possibly being TRBD2 (6 bases). The V gene's germline CDR1 is SGHVS and CDR2 FNYEAQ. CDR3 length equals 14 residues. V lost 3 bases and J lost 9, with 15 bases in between. The CDR3 loop reads CASSFGTPNGEQFF. The DNA of the CDR3 is TGTGCCAGCAGCTTCGGGACTCCCAATGGTGAGCAGTTCTTC.

This rearrangement joins TRBV4-1 to TRBJ2-1; 8 bases match TRBD1. V lost 2 bases to trimming and J lost 5 bases; unmatched junction nucleotides: 14. The germline V gene encodes CDR1 MGHRA and CDR2 YSYEKL. The CDR3 has 18 amino acids. The CDR3 is CASSQYTPGQALHNEQFF. The CDR3 DNA reads TGCGCCAGCAGCCAATACACCCCGGGACAGGCGCTTCACAATGAGCAGTTCTTC.

The gene calls are TRBV5-4 and TRBJ2-2; 7 positions agree with TRBD2. Germline CDR1 reads SGHNT; CDR2 reads YYREEE (reference sequence). V lost 4 bases and J lost 2; bases outside the gene matches: 8. The CDR3 is made up of 16 amino acids. CDR3 region: CASSPPGLLNTGELFF. DNA for the CDR3: TGTGCCAGCAGCCCTCCGGGACTACTTAACACCGGGGAGCTGTTTTTT.

The chain couples TRBV27 to TRBJ1-2; D call uncertain. The germline CDR1 and CDR2 sequences are MNHEY and SMNVEV (reference sequence). The CDR3 extends over 14 amino acids. The V gene lost 4 bases and the J gene lost 4 bases, with 13 bases spanning the gap. The CDR3 loop reads CASSSRTVRYGYTF. The CDR3 nucleotides are TGTGCCAGCAGTTCTCGGACGGTCCGCTATGGCTACACCTTC.

With respect to this clone: The same CDR3 is also encoded by other DNA sequences in this sample. The chain combines TRBV29-1 with TRBJ1-1; 8 bases fit TRBD1. The CDR3 totals 14 residues. V dropped 7 bases and J dropped 10; count of bases not matched to a gene: 17. CDR1 SQVTM and CDR2 ANQGSEA come from the germline V gene. The CDR3 region is CSGMDRVGGYGAFF. The CDR3 DNA sequence: TGCAGCGGTATGGACAGGGTTGGGGGGTATGGAGCTTTCTTT.

In this sample, this clone turned up once. The genes are TRBV27 and TRBJ1-1; no clear D gene. Germline loops: CDR1 MNHEY, CDR2 SMNVEV (reference sequence). V was cut by 6 bases and J by 6 bases, with 14 bases left in between. The CDR3 loop spans 13 amino acids. The CDR3 here is CASRKIARPEAFF. The DNA of the CDR3 is TGTGCCAGCAGGAAAATTGCCAGACCTGAAGCTTTCTTT.

The chain combines TRBV30 with TRBJ1-5; D uncertain. The V gene lost 5 bases and the J gene lost 5 bases, with 13 bases spanning the gap. Germline CDR1 and CDR2: GTSNPN and SVGIG (reference sequence). The CDR3 loop spans 13 amino acids. DNA of the CDR3: TGTGCCTGGGGAAAGGGTTCTTATCAGCCCCAGCATTTT. Encoded protein: CAWGKGSYQPQHF.

The rearrangement uses TRBV7-2 and TRBJ2-1, with D possibly TRBD2 on 6 matching bases. V was trimmed by 3 bases and J by 4 bases, leaving 13 bases between them. Germline CDR1 and CDR2: SGHTA and FQGNSA. The CDR3 extends over 15 amino acids. CDR3 in amino acids: CASSFLNGGYNEQFF. The DNA of the CDR3 is TGTGCCAGCAGCTTTCTCAACGGGGGATACAATGAGCAGTTCTTC.

The chain combines TRBV6-6 with TRBJ1-6; D gene uncertain. V was shortened by 6 bases and J by 4 bases, with 4 bases between the two germline ends. This CDR3 region has 12 residues. Per germline, CDR1 MNHNY and CDR2 SVGAGI (reference sequence). The CDR3 sequence: CASSQYNSPLHF. The CDR3 DNA reads TGTGCCAGCAGCCAATATAATTCACCCCTCCACTTT.

A single count supports this clone. This chain uses TRBV11-2 with TRBJ2-3; 8 nucleotides agree with TRBD1. The CDR3 extends over 15 amino acids. Trimming at V came to 2 bases and at J to 3 bases, leaving 4 bases not matched to a gene. Per germline, CDR1 SGHAT and CDR2 FQNNGV. CDR3 residues: CASSLQGAQTDTQYF. Written as DNA, the CDR3 is TGTGCCAGCAGCTTACAGGGGGCTCAAACAGATACGCAGTATTTT. The variable domain in full, completed from reference TRBV11-2 and TRBJ2-3, reads EAGVAQSPRYKIIEKRQSVAFWCNPISGHATLYWYQQILGQGPKLLIQFQNNGVVDDSQLPKDRFSAERLKGVDSTLKIQPAKLEDSAVYLCASSLQGAQTDTQYFGPGTRLTVL.

This clone occurred once. The chain is built from TRBV18 and TRBJ2-5; D is possibly TRBD2 (5 bases). Trimming pared 3 bases from V and 1 base from J, leaving 15 bases between. The CDR3 extends over 16 amino acids. From germline, CDR1 is KGHSH and CDR2 LQKENI. The DNA for the CDR3 is TGTGCCAGCTCACCGATCACCGGGATCATCCAAGAGACCCAGTACTTC. Protein sequence: CASSPITGIIQETQYF.

The chain employs TRBV5-8 and TRBJ2-2; possibly TRBD1 for D (6 bases). Germline lookup yields CDR1 SGHTS and CDR2 YDEGEE. This CDR3 region has 16 residues. Trimming shortened V by 0 bases and J by 1 base, and 10 bases separated the two germline ends. As DNA, the CDR3 is TGTGCCAGCAGCTTGGGTCAGGGGTGGAACACCGGGGAGCTGTTTTTT. This codes for CASSLGQGWNTGELFF.

This clone was detected a few times. The chain links TRBV7-8 to TRBJ1-5; D unclear. V was cut by 5 bases and J by 3 bases, with 8 bases left in between. The CDR3 runs to 13 residues. The germline V gene encodes CDR1 SGHVS and CDR2 FQNEAQ. The CDR3, as DNA: TGTGCCAGCAGCGCCTCGCTCAATCAGCCCCAGCATTTT. This translates into CASSASLNQPQHF.

The rearrangement uses TRBV5-1 and TRBJ2-2, with D perhaps being TRBD1 or TRBD2 (6 bases each). Germline CDR1 is SGHRS and CDR2 is YFSETQ. With 1 base removed from V and 1 base from J, the gap between germline ends came to 11 bases. This CDR3 is 16 amino acids long. The CDR3 nucleotides read TGCGCCAGCAGCTTGAATCGGGGGCTGAACACCGGGGAGCTGTTTTTT. Its translation: CASSLNRGLNTGELFF.

This chain joins TRBV29-1 and TRBJ2-3; unclear D gene. The length of the CDR3 is 13 residues. Trimming left V 3 bases short and J 4 bases short, with 11 bases between. The V gene's germline CDR1 is SQVTM and CDR2 ANQGSEA. DNA of the CDR3: TGCAGCGTTGACGCGAGTTTTCCAGATACGCAGTATTTT. Its translation is CSVDASFPDTQYF.

The chain combines TRBV12-5 with TRBJ2-3; D gene ambiguous. Trimming cost V 1 base and J 2 bases, with 10 bases left between them. Germline CDR1 and CDR2: LGHNT and FRNRAP. The CDR3 covers 15 residues. The CDR3 protein is CASGLGPPSTDTQYF. The CDR3 DNA sequence: TGTGCTAGTGGTTTGGGGCCCCCGTCCACAGATACGCAGTATTTT.

The chain uses TRBV19 and TRBJ2-5; D is perhaps TRBD2 (6 bases). The germline gives CDR1 LNHDA, CDR2 SQIVND (reference sequence). The V and J ends lost 5 bases and 2 bases respectively, with 9 bases between them. The CDR3 has 13 amino acids. This chain's CDR3 is CASSEEGQETQYF. The CDR3 nucleotides are TGTGCCAGTAGTGAGGAGGGACAAGAGACCCAGTACTTC.

CDR3 nucleotides: TGTGCCAGCACCATTGTGGGACAGGGATCCGAGACCCAGTACTTC. This sequence encodes CASTIVGQGSETQYF. The rearrangement joins TRBV28 to TRBJ2-5; 9 nucleotides match TRBD1. V gave up 7 bases and J gave up 5 bases; unmatched junction bases: 11. The CDR3 is made up of 15 amino acids. CDR1 and CDR2 from the germline V gene are MDHEN and SYDVKM.

The V and J genes are TRBV5-1 and TRBJ2-3; D gene ambiguous. The CDR3 runs to 14 residues. Per germline, CDR1 SGHRS and CDR2 YFSETQ. Trimming took off 0 bases at V and 1 base at J, with 6 bases between the two ends. In DNA form, the CDR3 reads TGCGCCAGCAGCTTGGCACGGGGCACAGATACGCAGTATTTT. Protein sequence: CASSLARGTDTQYF.

CDR3 in DNA: TGTGCCAGCAGCTTGACTAGCGAGGGCCTTAGCACAGATACGCAGTATTTT. This encodes CASSLTSEGLSTDTQYF. The chain is built from TRBV7-2 and TRBJ2-3, with TRBD2 matching 8 bases. V shed 3 bases and J 0 bases; nucleotides not matched to a gene: 8. There are 17 residues in the CDR3. Germline V gives CDR1 SGHTA, CDR2 FQGNSA. Full variable domain (remainder filled in from reference TRBV7-2 and TRBJ2-3): GAGVSQSPSNKVTEKGKDVELRCDPISGHTALYWYRQSLGQGLEFLIYFQGNSAPDKSGLPSDRFSAERTGGSVSTLTIQRTQQEDSAVYLCASSLTSEGLSTDTQYFGPGTRLTVL.

This clone was found a few times. This rearrangement joins TRBV19 to TRBJ1-5; no firm D call. In germline, CDR1 is LNHDA, CDR2 SQIVND (reference sequence). V was clipped by 3 bases and J by 5 bases, with 5 bases between them. This CDR3 contains 12 residues. Here the CDR3 reads CASSIQDQPQHF. The CDR3 bases are TGTGCCAGTAGTATTCAGGATCAGCCCCAGCATTTT.

The chain couples TRBV5-1 to TRBJ2-1; 11 bases agree with TRBD2. This CDR3 has 16 amino acids. Germline CDR1 reads SGHRS; CDR2 reads YFSETQ. V shed 3 bases, J shed 7 bases, and the junction held 9 bases outside the gene matches. The CDR3 region is CASSYPSGRIHNEQFF. CDR3 coding DNA: TGCGCCAGCAGCTATCCTAGCGGGAGGATCCATAATGAGCAGTTCTTC. Full variable domain (outside the CDR3, taken from reference TRBV5-1 and TRBJ2-1): KAGVTQTPRYLIKTRGQQVTLSCSPISGHRSVSWYQQTPGQGLQFLFEYFSETQRNKGNFPGRFSGRQFSNSRSEMNVSTLELGDSALYLCASSYPSGRIHNEQFFGPGTRLTVL.

This clone was observed once. The chain has TRBV19 and TRBJ1-1; possibly TRBD1 for D (5 bases). The length of the CDR3 is 14 residues. V lost 7 bases to trimming and J lost 4 bases, with 16 bases between them. Germline-derived CDR1 and CDR2 are LNHDA and SQIVND (reference sequence). In DNA, the CDR3 is TGTGCCAGTATGGCCCAAGGGGTGGGCACTGAAGCTTTCTTT. Protein: CASMAQGVGTEAFF.

V is TRBV5-1 and J is TRBJ2-3, with 8 positions matching TRBD2. Germline CDR1 reads SGHRS; CDR2 reads YFSETQ. The ends lost 4 bases at V and 2 bases at J; junction bases unmatched: 9. The CDR3 is 16 residues long. CDR3 residues: CASSPVSGDSTDTQYF. The CDR3 DNA reads TGCGCCAGCAGCCCGGTTAGCGGGGACTCCACAGATACGCAGTATTTT.

This clone appeared a few times. The CDR3 region is CASSSQTGNSPLHF. CDR3 DNA sequence: TGTGCCAGCAGCTCACAAACAGGGAATTCACCCCTCCACTTT. The gene calls are TRBV11-2 and TRBJ1-6; D is perhaps TRBD1 (6 bases). Germline loops: CDR1 SGHAT, CDR2 FQNNGV. The CDR3 has 14 residues. V was clipped by 4 bases and J by 7 bases, with 11 bases between them.

This chain joins TRBV30 and TRBJ2-2, with D uncertain. With 0 bases removed from V and 3 bases from J, the gap between germline ends came to 8 bases. The CDR3 length is 14 residues. Germline assignment: CDR1 GTSNPN and CDR2 SVGIG (reference sequence). CDR3 in amino acids: CAWSVSSYTGELFF. The CDR3, as DNA: TGTGCCTGGAGTGTATCATCATACACCGGGGAGCTGTTTTTT.